One and the same sample provided the 18 T cell receptor beta chains below, sequenced in a study of shared clonotypes between healthy human individuals. Repertoires were generated with immunoSEQ multiplex PCR, while TCRdb's copy carries only in-frame clones and drops some. Of about 2.4 million clones listed, roughly 92% are singletons. The material sequenced was naive CD4+ T cells sorted from blood. The subset here: CD45RA+ positively selected. All receptors come from a man aged 18 to 35 in good health.

This chain connects TRBV13 to TRBJ2-1; 10 nucleotides align to TRBD2. The CDR3 loop spans 16 amino acids. CDR1 and CDR2 from the germline V gene are PRHDT and FYEKMQ (reference sequence). With 2 bases clipped from V and 6 bases from J, the junction kept 7 bases outside the gene matches. The CDR3 DNA reads TGTGCCAGCAGCTTACGGTGGTCTAGCGGGAGCAATGAGCAGTTCTTC. As protein: CASSLRWSSGSNEQFF.

The chain has TRBV4-1 and TRBJ2-7, with D perhaps TRBD1 (6 bases). V lost 1 base and J lost 2, with 12 bases in between. Per germline, CDR1 MGHRA and CDR2 YSYEKL. This CDR3 has 15 amino acids. Here the CDR3 DNA reads TGCGCCAGCAGCCAAGTCGAACAGGGAGCCTACGAGCAGTACTTC. Translated: CASSQVEQGAYEQYF.

V usage is TRBV11-2 and J usage is TRBJ1-1, with 7 bases fitting TRBD1. Germline V gene sequence: CDR1 SGHAT, CDR2 FQNNGV. Unmatched junction bases numbered 5, after V lost 5 bases and J lost 5 bases. This CDR3 contains 13 residues. The CDR3 region is CASSPKGATEAFF. DNA of the CDR3: TGTGCCAGCAGCCCCAAGGGGGCAACTGAAGCTTTCTTT.

A single count supports this clone. V and J are TRBV11-2 and TRBJ2-7; 8 bases are a match to TRBD2. The CDR3 is 14 residues long. Germline lookup yields CDR1 SGHAT and CDR2 FQNNGV. V gave up 5 bases and J gave up 7 bases; unmatched junction bases: 10. The CDR3 loop is CASSPLAGSGEQYF. The CDR3, as DNA: TGTGCCAGCAGCCCTCTAGCGGGCTCTGGGGAGCAGTACTTC.

The J gene is TRBJ2-3, the V gene TRBV15; 8 bases match TRBD2. This CDR3 has 16 residues. Per germline, CDR1 LNHNV and CDR2 YYDKDF (reference sequence). The V and J ends lost 3 bases and 4 bases, in that order; junction bases with no gene match: 9. The CDR3 region has the DNA TGTGCCACCAGCAGGCCCGGGAGGGCCAGGGCAGATACGCAGTATTTT. Its protein product is CATSRPGRARADTQYF.

This chain joins TRBV5-6 and TRBJ1-5, with a tentative D call TRBD1 (5 bases). Looked up from germline, CDR1 is SGHDT and CDR2 is YYEEEE. CDR3 length equals 14 residues. Trimming stripped 4 bases from V and 7 bases from J, with 15 bases between. The CDR3 DNA reads as TGTGCCAGCAGCACGGGGGACCCCTACCAGCCCCAGCATTTT. Translation: CASSTGDPYQPQHF.

The rearrangement links TRBV18 to TRBJ1-2; 7 nucleotides agree with TRBD1. V was pared by 2 bases and J by 0 bases, with 3 bases of the junction left unmatched. Germline loops: CDR1 KGHSH, CDR2 LQKENI. CDR3 length equals 15 residues. The CDR3 region has the DNA TGTGCCAGCTCACCAGGGACAGAACCTAACTATGGCTACACCTTC. Encoded protein: CASSPGTEPNYGYTF.

The chain joins TRBV11-2 to TRBJ2-6; 8 bases agree with TRBD1. The CDR3 runs 18 residues. Germline V gene lookup returns CDR1 SGHAT and CDR2 FQNNGV. Trimming took 4 bases from V and 0 from J; bases not matched to a gene: 8. CDR3 nucleotides: TGTGCCAGCAGCTCCTACAGGGGGGTGAGCTCTGGGGCCAACGTCCTGACTTTC. Its translation: CASSSYRGVSSGANVLTF.

The chain combines TRBV5-4 with TRBJ1-3; tentative D call: TRBD1 (6 bases). Per germline, CDR1 SGHNT and CDR2 YYREEE (reference sequence). V lost 4 bases to trimming and J lost 0 bases, with 14 bases between them. The CDR3 spans 16 residues. The DNA for the CDR3 is TGTGCCAGCAGCGGTACCAGGGGAAGCTCTGGAAACACCATATATTTT. Its translation: CASSGTRGSSGNTIYF.

This clone was seen once. The rearrangement links TRBV29-1 to TRBJ2-7; D call uncertain. This CDR3 is built from 12 residues. Germline V CDR1 and CDR2: SQVTM, ANQGSEA. Trimming took off 7 bases at V and 6 bases at J, with 16 bases between the two ends. DNA of the CDR3: TGCAGCGGTACTGGGCTTAAGGGCGAGCAGTACTTC. Amino acids: CSGTGLKGEQYF.

The rearrangement joins TRBV5-4 to TRBJ2-1; no firm D call. Germline V gives CDR1 SGHNT, CDR2 YYREEE (reference sequence). V lost 0 bases and J lost 3, with 7 bases in between. This CDR3 spans 14 amino acids. For the CDR3, the DNA is TGTGCCAGCAGCTTGGACCCTGGCTACAATGAGCAGTTCTTC. This encodes CASSLDPGYNEQFF.

The sample holds one count of this clone. The chain has TRBV5-1 and TRBJ2-7, with 7 bases identical to TRBD1. The CDR3 runs 15 residues. J was trimmed by 2 bases and V by 4 bases; bases with no gene match: 9. Germline CDR1 reads SGHRS; CDR2 reads YFSETQ. The CDR3 nucleotides read TGCGCCAGCAGCGTACAGGGGTATTACGCCTACGAGCAGTACTTC. Its translation: CASSVQGYYAYEQYF.

The chain couples TRBV6-5 to TRBJ2-2; no clear D gene. Trimming took 4 bases from V and 6 from J, leaving 6 bases between them. The CDR3 covers 12 residues. Germline V CDR1 and CDR2: MNHEY, SVGAGI. In DNA, the CDR3 is TGTGCCAGCAGTTTCCAGCCCGGGGAGCTGTTTTTT. Translation gives CASSFQPGELFF.

Comment on this clone: Distinct nucleotide sequences in the sample also encode this CDR3. The chain couples TRBV7-9 to TRBJ1-1; D unresolved. Trimming removed 1 base from V and 0 bases from J, with 9 bases in between. The CDR3 length is 15 residues. Germline V gene data show CDR1 as SEHNR and CDR2 as FQNEAQ (reference sequence). Here the CDR3 reads CASSLVGRMNTEAFF. CDR3 DNA sequence: TGTGCCAGCAGCTTAGTGGGTCGAATGAACACTGAAGCTTTCTTT.

V usage is TRBV5-6 and J usage is TRBJ2-5; the D is unclear. Germline CDR1 and CDR2: SGHDT and YYEEEE. V was cut by 4 bases and J by 0 bases, with 19 bases left in between. The CDR3 contains 17 residues. The CDR3, as DNA: TGTGCCAGCAGCCCCGAACGGGCACCGTCGTACCAAGAGACCCAGTACTTC. Translation: CASSPERAPSYQETQYF.

The chain recombines TRBV13 with TRBJ2-1, with 13 bases fitting TRBD2. This CDR3 comprises 15 residues. Germline assignment: CDR1 PRHDT and CDR2 FYEKMQ (reference sequence). Trimming cost V 4 bases and J 8 bases; bases outside gene matches: 5. CDR3 sequence: CASSSGTSGTDEQFF. CDR3 nucleotide sequence: TGTGCCAGCAGCTCCGGGACTAGCGGGACCGATGAGCAGTTCTTC. Complete variable domain (other parts from reference TRBV13 and TRBJ2-1): AAGVIQSPRHLIKEKRETATLKCYPIPRHDTVYWYQQGPGQDPQFLISFYEKMQSDKGSIPDRFSAQQFSDYHSELNMSSLELGDSALYFCASSSGTSGTDEQFFGPGTRLTVL.

Of note for this clone: One junction end does not reproduce the germline sequence, and a read error may be involved. The V and J genes are TRBV11-2 and TRBJ2-7; the D call may be TRBD1 or TRBD2 (5 bases each). The CDR3 is made up of 16 amino acids. Germline assignment: CDR1 SGHAT and CDR2 FQNNGV. CDR3: CASRLGVRIGDYEQYF. Written as DNA, the CDR3 is TGTGCCAGCAGATTAGGGGTTCGGATCGGGGACTACGAGCAGTACTTC.

Comments on this clone: This same CDR3 is encoded by further DNA sequences in the sample. The chain is built from TRBV18 and TRBJ2-7, with D unclear. CDR1 and CDR2 from the germline V gene are KGHSH and LQKENI. Trimming removed 3 bases at V and 3 bases at J, with 9 bases between. This CDR3 comprises 13 residues. CDR3 in DNA: TGTGCCAGCTCACCCCCTTCCGGCTACGAGCAGTACTTC. Translated, it gives CASSPPSGYEQYF.